This entry features one T cell receptor (beta chain) sequence. Its antigen is not identified. The sample belongs to a study of cytomegalovirus exposure and HLA in healthy donors. Study observations and caveats: The study recorded 150 to 200 TCR beta chains that were cytomegalovirus-associated. Among TCR beta chains of equal frequency, HLA-associated ones were more clonally expanded in a later analysis. In a later analysis, productive TCRs from donors in an Asian-associated ancestry cluster reportedly carried fewer N-insertions than the cohort mean.

PCR primers comprised 60 Vbeta and 13 Jbeta primers. Sequencing used immunoSEQ multiplex PCR; TCRdb keeps in-frame clones, though not all of them. The table lists 100,000 to 150,000 clones, 65% to 80% of them singletons. V gave up 3 bases and J gave up 0 bases, with 12 bases separating them. CDR1 and CDR2 (germline): LNHDA, SQIVND (reference sequence). This CDR3 has 16 residues. The sequence derives from a male donor in good health and CMV-seropositive. The sequencing sample was made of PBMCs. The chain joins TRBV19 to TRBJ1-5; D not resolved. DNA of the CDR3: TGTGCCAGTAGTATCCGCCTCGACTATAGCAATCAGCCCCAGCATTTT. This encodes CASSIRLDYSNQPQHF.